This T cell receptor beta chain comes out of a study of T cells in Graves' hyperthyroidism and ophthalmopathy. What was amplified from RNA transcripts were TCR beta CDR3 regions. An initial round of RT-PCR targeting the TCR CDR3 relied on the HTBI primer set. MiXCR, applied by TCRdb to the multiplex PCR reads, yields one record per CDR3 protein. This sample yields more than 40,000 distinct CDR3 sequences, of which 49% are seen a single time; around 32% belongs to the top ten. The CDR3 consists of 15 residues. Germline-derived CDR1 and CDR2 are SGHTA and FQGNSA. Trimming stripped 5 bases from V and 7 bases from J, with 21 bases between.

The specimen was peripheral blood or thyroid tissue (not recorded which). V is TRBV7-2 and J is TRBJ2-7; a weak D match, TRBD2 (7 bases). This receptor was identified in a woman between 50 and 59 years old with Graves' hyperthyroidism. The CDR3 sequence: CASSQSDGGRGEQYF. CDR3 coding DNA: TGTGCCAGCAGCCAATCGGACGGGGGGCGCGGGGAGCAGTACTTC.